Listed below are T cell receptor beta chains from one sample, sequenced in a study of identical twins. TCRdb called the 5' RACE reads again in MiXCR, with one record for every CDR3 protein. The table has hundreds of thousands of distinct CDR3 sequences, about 20% seen once. This sample also belongs to another study, concerning T cells expressing NK-cell markers.

What was sequenced was PBMCs. Receptor source: a woman aged 18-29 years in good health. Each CDR3 is given with its conserved first and last residue. A D gene is named only where the DNA matches it firmly. Only some rows state a clone size, as once, few, many or a class for expanded clones.

clone size | J gene | D gene | V gene | CDR3 DNA | CDR3 protein
NA | TRBJ2-5 | NA | TRBV29-1 | TGCAGCGTTGATGTTGGTAATCGCGGAGAGACCCAGTACTTC | CSVDVGNRGETQYF
few | TRBJ2-6 | NA | TRBV12-3/TRBV12-4 | TGTGCCAGCACCTTTACTGGGGCCAACGTCCTGACTTTC | CASTFTGANVLTF
NA | TRBJ1-2 | TRBD1 | TRBV5-1 | TGCGCCAGCAGCTGGGACAGAAGCGGCTACACCTTC | CASSWDRSGYTF
few | TRBJ1-6 | NA | TRBV12-3/TRBV12-4 | TGTGCCAGCAGTCGCTACAGGGATAATTCACCCCTCCACTTT | CASSRYRDNSPLHF
NA | TRBJ2-3 | TRBD2 | TRBV13 | TGTGCCAGCAGCCCCCGACTAGCGGGAGACTCTACGCAGTATTTT | CASSPRLAGDSTQYF
NA | TRBJ2-7 | NA | TRBV3-1 | TGTGCCAGCAGCCCGGACTCATTCGGGCAGTACTTC | CASSPDSFGQYF
NA | TRBJ1-1 | TRBD1 | TRBV5-1 | TGCGCCAGCAGCTCCGGACAGGGGGCCTCTGAAGCTTTCTTT | CASSSGQGASEAFF
NA | TRBJ1-1 | NA | TRBV3-1 | TGTGCCAGCAGCGACCCACAGTACACTGAAGCTTTCTTT | CASSDPQYTEAFF
NA | TRBJ2-7 | TRBD1 | TRBV25-1 | TGTGCCAGCAGCGAGGACAGGCTTACTTACGAGCAGTACTTC | CASSEDRLTYEQYF
NA | TRBJ2-3 | NA | TRBV6-1 | TGTGCCAGCAGTGAACAGGGTAGAGGGGCAGATACGCAGTATTTT | CASSEQGRGADTQYF
few | TRBJ2-3 | NA | TRBV10-3 | TGTGCCATCGACGGGGGAGATACGCAGTATTTT | CAIDGGDTQYF
few | TRBJ2-2 | TRBD2 | TRBV6-5 | TGTGCCAGCAGTTATCGACTAGCGCCCACCGGGGAGCTGTTTTTT | CASSYRLAPTGELFF
NA | TRBJ1-1 | NA | TRBV5-1 | TGCGCCAGCAGTACCGAGACTATCCTGAACACTGAAGCTTTCTTT | CASSTETILNTEAFF
NA | TRBJ2-2 | NA | TRBV12-3/TRBV12-4 | TGTGCCAGCAGCCTGGGACCGAAGGGCGGGGAGCTGTTTTTT | CASSLGPKGGELFF
few | TRBJ2-7 | NA | TRBV7-2 | TGTGCCAGCAGCTTTCAGGGGGGGGGCTCCTACGAGCAGTACTTC | CASSFQGGGSYEQYF
many | TRBJ2-1 | NA | TRBV27 | TGTGCCAGCAGTCCGTACGATCCCGGCTACAATGAGCAGTTCTTC | CASSPYDPGYNEQFF